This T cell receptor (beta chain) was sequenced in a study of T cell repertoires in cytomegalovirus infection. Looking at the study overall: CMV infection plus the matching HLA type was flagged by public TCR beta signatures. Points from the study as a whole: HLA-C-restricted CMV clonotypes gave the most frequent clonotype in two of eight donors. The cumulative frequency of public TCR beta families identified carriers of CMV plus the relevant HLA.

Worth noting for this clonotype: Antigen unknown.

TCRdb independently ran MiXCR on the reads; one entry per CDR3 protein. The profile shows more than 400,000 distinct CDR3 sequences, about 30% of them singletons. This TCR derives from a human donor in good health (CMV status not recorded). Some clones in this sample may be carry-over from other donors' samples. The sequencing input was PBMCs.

CDR3 nucleotides: TGTGCCAGCAGTTTACTCCGACTATGGAATGAGCAGTTCTTC. It codes for CASSLLRLWNEQFF. The chain couples TRBV6-2 or TRBV6-3 to TRBJ2-1, with D possibly matching TRBD2 (5 bases). This CDR3 has 14 residues. Germline loops: CDR1 MNHEY, CDR2 SVGEGT. V lost 4 bases and J lost 7, with 14 bases in between.